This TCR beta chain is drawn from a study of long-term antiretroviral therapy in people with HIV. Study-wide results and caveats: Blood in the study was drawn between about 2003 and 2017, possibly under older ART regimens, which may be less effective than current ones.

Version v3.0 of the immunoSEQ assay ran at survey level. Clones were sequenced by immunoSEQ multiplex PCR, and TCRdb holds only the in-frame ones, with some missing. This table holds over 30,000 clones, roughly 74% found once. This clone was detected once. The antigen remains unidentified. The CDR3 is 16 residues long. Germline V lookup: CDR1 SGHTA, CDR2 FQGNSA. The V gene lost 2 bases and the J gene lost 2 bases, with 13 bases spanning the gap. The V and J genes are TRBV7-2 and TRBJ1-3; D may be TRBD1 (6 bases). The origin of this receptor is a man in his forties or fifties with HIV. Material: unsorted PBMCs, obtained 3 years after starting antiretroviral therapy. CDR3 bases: TGTGCCAGCAGCTTATATGGTCAGGGGACTGGAAACACCATATATTTT. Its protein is CASSLYGQGTGNTIYF.